This TCR beta chain was retrieved from a study of cytomegalovirus exposure and HLA in healthy donors. Study context: An early data release held about 85 million unique TCRs from HLA-typed donors. Findings and caveats of the study: Based on reports, TCR beta sequences accurately predicted HLA-A and HLA-B alleles for most subjects. In a later analysis, across HLA loci, associated TCR counts were highest for DRB1, lowest for HLA-C. Available immune exposure information was restricted to CMV serostatus only.

With respect to this clone: Its antigen is not known.

The CDR3 spans 14 residues. Germline lookup yields CDR1 SGHDT and CDR2 YYEEEE. PCR employed 60 Vbeta and 13 Jbeta primers. Sequencing was performed with immunoSEQ multiplex PCR; in TCRdb, only in-frame clones are kept and a portion is missing. The repertoire holds 170,000 or so clones, with approximately 85% as singletons. The chain carries TRBV5-6 and TRBJ2-5; a weak D match, TRBD2 (6 bases). The DNA end is more similar to TRBJ2-7, so the J call may be wrong. The receptor was derived from a girl aged 10-17 years in good health and CMV-seropositive. Sequenced sample: PBMCs. The CDR3 nucleotides are TGTGCCAGCAACGCGGGACGCCTCGGCCACGAGCAGTACTTC. As protein: CASNAGRLGHEQYF.